Listed below are T cell receptor beta chains from one sample, sequenced in a study of blood T cells in healthy people across ages. One entry per CDR3 protein, called by TCRdb with MiXCR from the 5' RACE reads. The sample consists of approximately 690,000 distinct CDR3 sequences, roughly three fifths of them appearing once. The sequenced sample consisted of blood. The receptors were gathered from a man aged 55-75 years in good health. Both conserved end residues are part of each CDR3. Clone size is shown for a subset of rows, as once, few, many or a class of expanded clone.

clone_size	v_call	j_call	cdr3_aa
NA	TRBV5-1	TRBJ2-3	CASSLVPTTDTQYF
NA	TRBV12-3/TRBV12-4	NA	CASSPRGGPQETQYF
NA	TRBV28	TRBJ2-3	CASSQGAATQYF
NA	TRBV5-5	TRBJ1-1	CASSLTGQLNTEAFF
few	TRBV18	TRBJ2-3	CASSPRGSGRTDTQYF
NA	TRBV6-5	TRBJ2-7	CASSYQASGYNNEQYF
NA	TRBV20-1	TRBJ1-2	CSAPGQLRNYGYTF
few	TRBV20-1	TRBJ2-5	CSARDGQRGMETQYF
NA	TRBV20-1	TRBJ2-3	CSAGTSGGVQDTQYF
few	TRBV16	TRBJ2-7	CASSQSGTGAYEQYF
NA	TRBV9	TRBJ2-2	CASSLRTGGRGELFF
NA	TRBV20-1	TRBJ1-1	CSARGGYTEAFF
NA	TRBV20-1	TRBJ1-6	CSASGPCNSPLHF
NA	TRBV7-8	TRBJ1-6	CASSFPTGYNSPLHF
few	TRBV28	TRBJ2-1	CASTLGGASSYNEQFF
NA	TRBV5-1	TRBJ2-1	CASSAGTGSYNEQFF
few	TRBV25-1	TRBJ1-1	CASSESGWDTEAFF
few	TRBV20-1	TRBJ1-1	CSARRGVNTEAFF
few	TRBV7-9	TRBJ2-7	CASSPDLERSTYEQYF
NA	TRBV2	TRBJ2-3	CASVSGGRITQYF
NA	TRBV12-3/TRBV12-4	TRBJ1-2	CASSLGAAVNYGYTF
NA	TRBV6-6	NA	CASSPQATGLEQYF
few	TRBV7-2	TRBJ2-3	CASSNPRGGPSVDTQYF
NA	TRBV5-1	TRBJ2-7	CASSLGSGAYEQYF
NA	TRBV27	TRBJ1-1	CASSSQGPGSPAFF
few	TRBV29-1	TRBJ2-1	CSVSSGGNNEQFF
NA	TRBV29-1	TRBJ1-1	CSTAPVNTEAFF
many	TRBV12-3/TRBV12-4	TRBJ2-3	CASSPRTDTQYF